These 17 T cell receptor beta chains were sequenced from one sample in a study of shared clonotypes between healthy human individuals. Sequencing was performed with immunoSEQ multiplex PCR; in TCRdb, only in-frame clones are kept and a portion is missing. The table has over a million clones, 65% to 75% seen once. Input material: memory CD4+ T cells sorted from blood. As to subset: CD45RA-negative fraction. The receptors shown here come from a man aged 18 to 29 in good health.

The chain has TRBV7-2 and TRBJ1-2, with 8 bases matching TRBD1. The ends lost 5 bases at V and 4 bases at J; junction bases unmatched: 6. CDR3 size: 14 residues. The germline gives CDR1 SGHTA, CDR2 FQGNSA. DNA of the CDR3: TGTGCCAGCAGCCTCGGACAGGGACTCTATGGCTACACCTTC. Translating it yields CASSLGQGLYGYTF.

Concerning this clone itself: The junction departs from germline at one end; a sequencing error may be responsible. CDR3 coding DNA: TGTGCCAGCAGCTTTTTGTGGTCCGGGGACAGGGCTTTC. As protein: CASSFLWSGDRAF. V usage is TRBV5-8 and J usage is TRBJ2-7, with 9 bases matching TRBD1. The CDR3 totals 13 residues. Germline values: CDR1 SGHTS, CDR2 YDEGEE.

The chain joins TRBV7-3 to TRBJ2-3; TRBD1 matches 7 bases. J gave up 3 bases and V 3 bases, and 6 bases lay outside the gene matches. This CDR3 comprises 15 residues. Germline values: CDR1 SGHTA, CDR2 FQGTGA. The CDR3 DNA sequence: TGTGCCAGCAGCTTGAGGGGGCCCGGAACAGATACGCAGTATTTT. Its protein product is CASSLRGPGTDTQYF. The whole variable domain, filled in from reference TRBV7-3 and TRBJ2-3, reads GAGVSQTPSNKVTEKGKYVELRCDPISGHTALYWYRQSLGQGPEFLIYFQGTGAADDSGLPNDRFFAVRPEGSVSTLKIQRTERGDSAVYLCASSLRGPGTDTQYFGPGTRLTVL.

This chain connects TRBV10-3 to TRBJ2-7, with 9 bases that match TRBD1. This CDR3 has 13 amino acids. With 8 bases clipped from V and 2 bases from J, the junction kept 4 bases outside the gene matches. Germline V CDR1 and CDR2: ENHRY, SYGVKD. The CDR3 DNA reads TGTGCCATCCGAACAGGGGGCCCCTACGAGCAGTACTTC. As protein: CAIRTGGPYEQYF.

J is TRBJ2-1 and V is TRBV9, with a possible D match to TRBD2 (5 bases). CDR3 length: 17 residues. The germline V and J ends were trimmed by 4 bases and 0 bases, with 17 bases remaining between them. CDR1 is SGDLS and CDR2 is YYNGEE in the germline V gene. The CDR3 loop reads CASSLNDPGSSYNEQFF. Here the CDR3 DNA reads TGTGCCAGCAGCCTAAACGACCCGGGGAGCTCCTACAATGAGCAGTTCTTC.

The gene calls are TRBV7-9 and TRBJ1-2; D not resolved. The CDR3 has 13 residues. V was cut by 1 base and J by 4 bases, with 7 bases left in between. In germline, CDR1 is SEHNR, CDR2 FQNEAQ (reference sequence). CDR3 residues: CASSLGVFYGYTF. CDR3 nucleotides: TGTGCCAGCAGCTTAGGCGTCTTCTATGGCTACACCTTC.

This clone was seen a few times. The chain has TRBV4-3 and TRBJ2-7, with 7 bases fitting TRBD2. CDR1 is LGHNA, CDR2 YSLEER, per germline. V was pared by 1 base and J by 5 bases, with 11 bases of the junction left unmatched. The CDR3 covers 16 residues. The CDR3 bases are TGCGCCAGCAGCCAAGTAGGCGGGAGTTATTACCACGAGCAGTACTTC. It translates to CASSQVGGSYYHEQYF.

The rearrangement joins TRBV2 to TRBJ1-5; 9 bases map to TRBD1. CDR1 is SNHLY, CDR2 FYNNEI, per germline. Trimming cost V 7 bases and J 2 bases; bases outside gene matches: 6. The CDR3 contains 15 residues. The CDR3 here is CASKKDRGGNQPQHF. Here the CDR3 DNA reads TGTGCCAGCAAGAAGGACAGGGGAGGCAATCAGCCCCAGCATTTT.

This clone was counted once. The same CDR3 arises from other DNA sequences in this sample as well. This rearrangement joins TRBV29-1 to TRBJ2-7; tentatively, D is TRBD1 (6 bases). V lost 6 bases and J 4 bases, leaving 13 bases between the germline ends. Germline CDR1 reads SQVTM; CDR2 reads ANQGSEA. The CDR3 spans 12 residues. In nucleotides, the CDR3 is TGCAGCGTCGCGACAGGCGGGTACGAGCAGTACTTC. The encoded protein is CSVATGGYEQYF.

The V call is TRBV27, the J call TRBJ2-3; TRBD2 matches at 9 bases. The CDR3 sequence is 13 residues long. V was clipped by 10 bases and J by 1 base; unmatched bases: 3. Germline V CDR1 and CDR2: MNHEY, SMNVEV (reference sequence). CDR3 DNA sequence: TGTGCCACCCGGACTAGCGGCACAGATACGCAGTATTTT. It translates to CATRTSGTDTQYF.

This clone appeared once. V is TRBV5-1 and J is TRBJ2-7; D not certain. CDR1 is SGHRS and CDR2 is YFSETQ in the germline V gene. The length of the CDR3 is 14 residues. Trimming pared 4 bases from V and 2 bases from J, leaving 13 bases between. This CDR3 is CASSHFDRPYEQYF. CDR3 in DNA: TGCGCCAGCAGCCACTTCGACCGTCCCTACGAGCAGTACTTC. Drawing the rest from reference TRBV5-1 and TRBJ2-7, the complete variable domain is KAGVTQTPRYLIKTRGQQVTLSCSPISGHRSVSWYQQTPGQGLQFLFEYFSETQRNKGNFPGRFSGRQFSNSRSEMNVSTLELGDSALYLCASSHFDRPYEQYFGPGTRLTVT.

This chain links TRBV7-2 with TRBJ1-2; 8 bases match TRBD1. The CDR3 length is 15 residues. The germline CDR1 and CDR2 sequences are SGHTA and FQGNSA. The V and J ends lost 5 bases and 7 bases, in that order; junction bases with no gene match: 12. For the CDR3, the DNA is TGTGCCAGCAGCCCCCGGGACAGGAGGGGCCTTGGCTACACCTTC. Amino acids: CASSPRDRRGLGYTF.

The chain is built from TRBV5-5 and TRBJ2-7, with D tentatively TRBD1 (5 bases). V was trimmed by 0 bases and J by 4 bases, leaving 8 bases between them. There are 13 residues in the CDR3. From germline, CDR1 is SGHKS and CDR2 YYEKEE (reference sequence). This CDR3 is CASSLGQLYEQYF. As DNA, the CDR3 is TGTGCCAGCAGCTTGGGACAGTTGTACGAGCAGTACTTC. The whole variable domain, remainder taken from reference TRBV5-5 and TRBJ2-7, is DAGVTQSPTHLIKTRGQQVTLRCSPISGHKSVSWYQQVLGQGPQFIFQYYEKEERGRGNFPDRFSARQFPNYSSELNVNALLLGDSALYLCASSLGQLYEQYFGPGTRLTVT.

As concerns this clone: This probably arose from a read error, given a far larger clone one base away. The same CDR3 arises from other DNA sequences in this sample as well. The chain joins TRBV11-2 to TRBJ2-5, with 12 bases identical to TRBD2. This CDR3 region has 15 residues. Germline CDR1 and CDR2: SGHAT and FQNNGV. V lost 2 bases to trimming and J lost 5 bases; unmatched junction nucleotides: 3. CDR3: CASSLLAGGGETQYF. Here the CDR3 DNA reads TGTGCCAGCAGCTTACTAGCGGGAGGGGGGGAGACCCAGTACTTC.

The CDR3 bases are TGTGCCAGTAGTAAAAGAAGACTAGCGGGAGGTACAGACACCGGGGAGCTGTTTTTT. Translation gives CASSKRRLAGGTDTGELFF. The V gene is TRBV19, the J gene TRBJ2-2, with 13 bases matching TRBD2. Germline trimming cut 4 bases from V and 3 bases from J; bases unmatched to any gene: 11. The CDR3 length is 19 residues. Germline-derived CDR1 and CDR2 are LNHDA and SQIVND (reference sequence). Looking up the rest from reference TRBV19 and TRBJ2-2 gives the full variable domain: DGGITQSPKYLFRKEGQNVTLSCEQNLNHDAMYWYRQDPGQGLRLIYYSQIVNDFQKGDIAEGYSVSREKKESFPLTVTSAQKNPTAFYLCASSKRRLAGGTDTGELFFGEGSRLTVL.

This clone was found once. The chain links TRBV27 to TRBJ2-3, with D possibly matching TRBD1 (5 bases). Germline V lookup: CDR1 MNHEY, CDR2 SMNVEV (reference sequence). The germline V and J ends were trimmed by 4 bases and 3 bases, with 14 bases remaining between them. CDR3 length: 15 residues. The CDR3 DNA reads TGTGCCAGCAGTTCAGATGGGGCCCCAACAGATACGCAGTATTTT. As protein: CASSSDGAPTDTQYF.

The V call is TRBV30, the J call TRBJ1-1, with D maybe TRBD1 (5 bases). The CDR3 contains 14 residues. CDR1 and CDR2 from the germline V gene are GTSNPN and SVGIG (reference sequence). Deletions cut 2 bases from V and 1 base from J, with 11 bases between. The CDR3 sequence: CAWSQGHTNTEAFF. The CDR3, as DNA: TGTGCCTGGAGTCAGGGTCACACGAACACTGAAGCTTTCTTT.